This is a list of T cell receptor beta chains from one sample in a study of blood T cells in healthy people across ages. TCRdb passed the 5' RACE reads through MiXCR, listing each CDR3 protein once. The profile shows roughly 800,000 distinct CDR3 sequences, around 25% of them singletons. These data were likewise used in another study, on T cells of mothers and their children.

Sequencing was done on a sample of blood. The source is a boy aged 5-17 years in good health. CDR3s include the opening cysteine and the closing phenylalanine or tryptophan. A D gene is named only where the DNA matches it firmly. The size of a clone is reported for some rows only, either as once, few or many, or as a class for expanded clones.

CDR3 protein | CDR3 DNA | J gene | D gene | clone size | V gene
CSGRQGPYNEQFF | TGCAGCGGAAGACAGGGCCCATACAATGAGCAGTTCTTC | TRBJ2-1 | TRBD1 | once | TRBV29-1
CASSLDEGNYGYTF | TGTGCCAGCAGCTTAGACGAGGGGAACTATGGCTACACCTTC | TRBJ1-2 | . | . | TRBV7-9
CASSPRRNYTF | TGTGCCAGCAGCCCGCGACGGAACTACACCTTC | TRBJ1-2 | . | . | TRBV4-2
CASSLTSGTDEQFF | TGTGCCAGCAGTCTGACTAGCGGGACCGATGAGCAGTTCTTC | TRBJ2-1 | TRBD2 | . | TRBV2
CASSPQAGAGEQYF | TGTGCCAGCAGCCCCCAGGCGGGAGCGGGCGAGCAGTACTTC | TRBJ2-7 | TRBD2 | few | TRBV7-2
CAIRDRNPDGYTF | TGTGCCATCAGGGACAGGAATCCCGATGGCTACACCTTC | TRBJ1-2 | TRBD1 | few | TRBV10-3
CASSSGDSGNQPQHF | TGTGCCAGCAGCTCGGGGGATAGTGGCAATCAGCCCCAGCATTTT | TRBJ1-5 | . | few | TRBV7-2
CASSLAPGTVNYGYTF | TGTGCCAGCAGCTTAGCACCCGGGACGGTCAACTATGGCTACACCTTC | TRBJ1-2 | . | . | TRBV7-9
CASSYPGQGMDEQFF | TGTGCCAGCAGCTATCCGGGACAGGGAATGGATGAGCAGTTCTTC | TRBJ2-1 | TRBD1 | few | TRBV7-9
CASSLGSNPSSGNTIYF | TGTGCCAGCAGCTTAGGGTCCAATCCGAGCTCTGGAAACACCATATATTTT | TRBJ1-3 | . | . | TRBV7-9
CSVYENEQFF | TGCAGCGTTTATGAGAATGAGCAGTTCTTC | TRBJ2-1 | . | . | TRBV29-1
CASTITSENTGELFF | TGTGCCAGCACCATTACTAGCGAGAACACCGGGGAGCTGTTTTTT | TRBJ2-2 | TRBD2 | . | TRBV5-5
CASSSPRLDVFAPDTQYF | TGTGCCAGCAGCTCTCCGAGGCTGGACGTCTTCGCCCCAGATACGCAGTATTTT | TRBJ2-3 | . | . | TRBV7-2
CASSDGLGAFIREQYF | TGTGCCAGCAGTGATGGTTTAGGGGCATTTATCCGCGAGCAGTACTTC | TRBJ2-7 | . | . | TRBV25-1
CASSVEGAMQYF | TGTGCCAGCAGCGTAGAGGGGGCAATGCAGTATTTT | TRBJ2-3 | TRBD1 | . | TRBV9
CSAVGGSTEAFF | TGCAGTGCCGTCGGGGGTAGCACTGAAGCTTTCTTT | TRBJ1-1 | . | . | TRBV20-1
CASSPGFGEGYTF | TGTGCCAGCAGCCCCGGGTTCGGTGAAGGCTACACCTTC | TRBJ1-2 | . | few | TRBV7-8
CASRLTSGSNEQFF | TGCGCCAGCAGGTTGACTAGCGGGAGCAATGAGCAGTTCTTC | TRBJ2-1 | TRBD2 | few | TRBV5-1
CASSKIGYEQYF | TGTGCCAGCAGTAAAATCGGGTACGAGCAGTACTTC | TRBJ2-7 | . | . | TRBV2
CAISESDRVTHEQYF | TGTGCCATCAGTGAGTCGGACAGAGTTACTCACGAGCAGTACTTC | TRBJ2-7 | . | few | TRBV10-3
CATRGPNEQFF | TGTGCCACCAGAGGGCCAAATGAGCAGTTCTTC | TRBJ2-1 | . | . | TRBV24-1
CASSLFSVGYGYTF | TGTGCCAGCAGCTTATTCTCGGTGGGATATGGCTACACCTTC | TRBJ1-2 | . | few | TRBV7-2
CANLYDRKPTNYGYTF | TGTGCCAACCTTTATGACAGGAAGCCCACTAACTATGGCTACACCTTC | TRBJ1-2 | . | . | TRBV2
CASSLVAGGRQTQYF | TGTGCCAGCAGCTTAGTAGCGGGGGGGCGGCAGACCCAGTACTTC | TRBJ2-5 | TRBD2 | once | TRBV7-2
CASSTAQRGGETQYF | TGTGCCAGTAGTACTGCCCAAAGGGGCGGAGAGACCCAGTACTTC | TRBJ2-5 | . | . | TRBV19
CSAGGQIHSLFTYEQYF | TGCAGTGCTGGGGGACAGATTCACTCACTCTTTACCTACGAGCAGTACTTC | TRBJ2-7 | TRBD1 | few | TRBV20-1
CASSFVGGSNEKLFF | TGTGCCAGCAGCTTCGTGGGGGGCAGTAATGAAAAACTGTTTTTT | TRBJ1-4 | . | few | TRBV7-2
CASSLGFRAPQETQYF | TGTGCCAGCAGCTTAGGGTTCAGGGCTCCTCAAGAGACCCAGTACTTC | TRBJ2-5 | . | . | TRBV7-6
CATSDHREYNEQFF | TGTGCCACCAGTGACCACAGGGAATACAATGAGCAGTTCTTC | TRBJ2-1 | . | many | TRBV24-1
CSVPREGGYTF | TGCAGCGTTCCCAGGGAGGGAGGCTACACCTTC | TRBJ1-2 | . | few | TRBV29-1
CASSLGQAASYEQYF | TGTGCCAGCAGCTTGGGACAGGCGGCTTCCTACGAACAGTACTTC | TRBJ2-7 | TRBD1 | . | TRBV7-9
CASSFTGAHEQYF | TGCGCCAGCAGCTTCACAGGGGCACACGAGCAGTACTTC | TRBJ2-7 | TRBD1 | few | TRBV5-1
CSVRGGRQDNEQFF | TGCAGCGTTCGAGGCGGGAGGCAGGACAATGAGCAGTTCTTC | TRBJ2-1 | TRBD2 | few | TRBV29-1
CASSFSRPNEKLFF | TGTGCCAGCAGTTTCAGCCGCCCTAATGAAAAACTGTTTTTT | TRBJ1-4 | . | few | TRBV12-3/TRBV12-4
CASSSALGTGVEQYF | TGTGCCAGCAGTTCCGCTTTAGGGACAGGTGTCGAGCAGTACTTC | TRBJ2-7 | TRBD1 | . | TRBV6-5
CSADWAVYNEQFF | TGCAGTGCCGACTGGGCAGTCTACAATGAGCAGTTCTTC | TRBJ2-1 | . | . | TRBV20-1
CASSEAPPTGGYEQYF | TGTGCCAGCAGCGAAGCACCCCCCACAGGGGGCTACGAGCAGTACTTC | TRBJ2-7 | TRBD1 | . | TRBV16
CASSYGRVYEQYF | TGTGCCAGCAGTTACGGGAGGGTGTACGAGCAGTACTTC | TRBJ2-7 | TRBD2 | few | TRBV6-6
CASSGTKQYF | TGTGCCAGCAGTGGAACAAAACAATACTTC | TRBJ2-7 | . | . | TRBV6-1
CASRPPTMTEQYF | TGTGCCAGCAGACCCCCGACGATGACCGAGCAGTACTTC | TRBJ2-7 | . | . | TRBV6-6
CASSQTHRAGTQYF | TGCGCCAGCAGCCAAACTCACAGGGCTGGGACCCAGTACTTC | TRBJ2-5 | . | . | TRBV4-3